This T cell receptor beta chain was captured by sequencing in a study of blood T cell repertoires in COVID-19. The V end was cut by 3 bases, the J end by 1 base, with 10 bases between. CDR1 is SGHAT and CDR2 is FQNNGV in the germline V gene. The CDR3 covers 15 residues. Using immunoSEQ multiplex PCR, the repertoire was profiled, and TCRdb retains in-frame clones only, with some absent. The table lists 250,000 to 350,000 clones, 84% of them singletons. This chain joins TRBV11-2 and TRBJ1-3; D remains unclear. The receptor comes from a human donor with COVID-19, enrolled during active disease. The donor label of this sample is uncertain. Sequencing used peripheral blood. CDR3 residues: CASSFNSGSGNTIYF. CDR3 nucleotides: TGTGCCAGCAGCTTTAACTCGGGTTCTGGAAACACCATATATTTT.